Listed below are T cell receptor beta chains from one sample, sequenced in a study of long-term antiretroviral therapy in people with HIV. TCRdb keeps only in-frame clones here, not all; method: immunoSEQ multiplex PCR. The sample holds almost 30,000 clones, 85% to 95% seen once. Here the sequenced sample was unsorted PBMCs, taken less than 6.8 years after starting antiretroviral therapy. The receptors stem from a woman between 35 and 50 years old with HIV. The CDR3 runs from the conserved cysteine through the conserved F or W. D genes are given only for firm matches. Size tells how often a clone was seen (once, few, many) or the class of an expanded clone, and some rows leave it out.

abundance,v_gene,j_gene,len,d_gene,CDR3aa,CDR3nt
NA,TRBV27,TRBJ2-7,14,TRBD2,CASSRTSGAYEQYF,TGTGCCAGCAGCCGGACTAGCGGGGCCTACGAGCAGTACTTC
NA,TRBV5-6,TRBJ2-3,13,NA,CASSYERGGFLYF,TGTGCCAGCAGTTACGAAAGGGGGGGATTTCTGTATTTT
NA,TRBV10-3,TRBJ2-7,13,TRBD1,CATQAGTGGAPNF,TGTGCCACCCAGGCCGGGACAGGGGGCGCCCCGAACTTC
NA,TRBV7-2,TRBJ2-5,15,NA,CASSLATGAGETQYF,TGTGCCAGCAGCTTAGCAACGGGGGCGGGAGAGACCCAGTACTTC
NA,TRBV2,TRBJ2-3,14,NA,CASSEAQVTDTQYF,TGTGCCAGCAGTGAAGCGCAAGTCACAGATACGCAGTATTTT
NA,TRBV4-1,TRBJ2-1,13,NA,CASSQEGRYEQFF,TGCGCCAGCAGCCAAGAAGGGAGGTATGAGCAGTTCTTC
few,TRBV18,TRBJ1-6,16,NA,CASSPSHGVADSPLHF,TGTGCCAGCTCACCTTCACACGGGGTAGCGGATTCACCCCTCCACTTT
NA,TRBV6-1,TRBJ1-1,15,NA,CASSEQVRGNTEAFF,TGTGCCAGCAGTGAACAAGTGAGGGGGAACACTGAAGCTTTCTTT
NA,TRBV5-4,TRBJ1-1,14,NA,CASSLDRMNTEAFF,TGTGCCAGCAGCTTGGACAGGATGAACACTGAAGCTTTCTTT
NA,TRBV5-5,TRBJ1-1,14,TRBD1,CASSPGTGRTEAFF,TGTGCCAGCAGCCCTGGGACAGGGAGAACTGAAGCTTTCTTT
few,TRBV27,TRBJ2-7,14,TRBD1,CASRVGTAQYEQYF,TGTGCCAGCAGAGTCGGGACAGCCCAATACGAGCAGTACTTC
NA,TRBV6-5,TRBJ2-5,13,NA,CASSYPASGTQYF,TGTGCCAGCAGTTACCCGGCAAGCGGGACCCAGTACTTC
once,TRBV7-2,TRBJ1-1,16,TRBD1,CASSLATGQGPLGAFF,TGTGCCAGCAGCTTAGCGACGGGACAGGGGCCCTTGGGGGCTTTCTTT
once,TRBV2,TRBJ2-5,11,NA,CASQAQETQYF,TGTGCCAGCCAAGCCCAAGAGACCCAGTACTTC
NA,TRBV7-2,TRBJ1-5,15,NA,CASSLGGQGNQPQHF,TGTGCCAGCAGCTTAGGAGGGCAAGGCAATCAGCCCCAGCATTTT
NA,TRBV6-1,TRBJ1-2,11,NA,CASPRRGGYTF,TGTGCCAGCCCGCGCAGGGGAGGCTACACCTTC
NA,TRBV19,TRBJ2-3,19,TRBD1,CASSPGTVRDRDWPDTQYF,TGTGCCAGTAGTCCGGGTACGGTTCGGGACAGGGATTGGCCAGATACGCAGTATTTT
once,TRBV30,TRBJ2-2,15,TRBD2,CAWSTGTSFTGELFF,TGTGCCTGGTCAACCGGGACTAGCTTCACCGGGGAGCTGTTTTTT
NA,TRBV5-1,TRBJ2-5,14,NA,CASRPTGGEETQYF,TGCGCCAGCAGACCTACAGGAGGGGAGGAGACCCAGTACTTC
NA,TRBV9,TRBJ2-5,17,TRBD2,CASSAGTSGGLQETQYF,TGTGCCAGCAGCGCTGGGACTAGCGGGGGATTACAAGAGACCCAGTACTTC
NA,TRBV7-2,TRBJ1-1,13,NA,CASTVEGQLEAFF,TGTGCCAGCACCGTAGAAGGACAGCTAGAAGCTTTCTTT
NA,TRBV7-2,TRBJ1-2,14,TRBD1,CASSLGTGSYGYTF,TGTGCCAGCAGCTTAGGGACAGGATCCTATGGCTACACCTTC
NA,TRBV11-1,TRBJ1-2,16,TRBD1,CASSLSGGTGTYGYTF,TGTGCCAGCAGCTTGAGCGGAGGGACAGGGACCTATGGCTACACCTTC
NA,TRBV6-5,TRBJ1-1,14,NA,CASSYSAQGTEAFF,TGTGCCAGCAGTTACTCGGCCCAGGGAACTGAAGCTTTCTTT
NA,TRBV11-2,TRBJ2-2,16,NA,CASSIRDGPNTGELFF,TGTGCCAGCAGCATACGGGACGGCCCTAACACCGGGGAGCTGTTTTTT
NA,TRBV19,TRBJ1-4,15,NA,CASKDSFLTNEKLFF,TGTGCCAGTAAAGACAGTTTCTTAACTAATGAAAAACTGTTTTTT
NA,TRBV7-9,TRBJ1-1,15,NA,CASSPLRTPNTEAFF,TGTGCCAGCAGCCCACTAAGGACCCCGAACACTGAAGCTTTCTTT
NA,TRBV19,TRBJ1-2,14,NA,CASSIAGALYGYTF,TGTGCCAGTAGTATAGCAGGGGCCCTCTATGGCTACACCTTC
NA,TRBV4-2,TRBJ1-4,15,TRBD1,CASSQVGQGGEKLFF,TGTGCCAGCAGCCAAGTAGGGCAGGGGGGCGAAAAACTGTTTTTT
once,TRBV5-8,TRBJ1-2,16,NA,CASSLGYAEVGYGYTF,TGTGCCAGCAGCTTGGGGTATGCGGAGGTTGGCTATGGCTACACCTTC
once,TRBV30,TRBJ2-5,17,TRBD2,CAGAGLAGVPGQETQYF,TGTGCCGGGGCGGGACTAGCGGGGGTACCAGGGCAAGAGACCCAGTACTTC
few,TRBV6-6,TRBJ2-1,11,NA,CASGALYEQFF,TGTGCCAGCGGAGCCTTATATGAGCAGTTCTTC
NA,TRBV7-9,TRBJ1-2,17,NA,CASSLSRQAAINYGYTF,TGTGCCAGCAGCTTAAGCCGACAGGCAGCCATCAACTATGGCTACACCTTC
once,TRBV11-3,TRBJ1-1,15,NA,CASSLDGGKDTEAFF,TGTGCCAGCAGCTTAGATGGGGGTAAAGACACTGAAGCTTTCTTT
NA,TRBV7-9,TRBJ2-2,13,NA,CASSFENTGELFF,TGTGCCAGCAGCTTTGAGAACACCGGGGAGCTGTTTTTT
NA,TRBV7-2,TRBJ2-5,14,NA,CASSSGQRQETQYF,TGTGCCAGCAGCAGTGGGCAGCGTCAAGAGACCCAGTACTTC
NA,TRBV6-1,TRBJ1-2,12,NA,CASTRGGYGYTF,TGTGCCAGCACCAGGGGTGGATATGGCTACACCTTC
once,TRBV7-2,TRBJ1-3,15,TRBD1,CASSWAGQGGNTIYF,TGTGCCAGCAGCTGGGCGGGACAGGGGGGAAACACCATATATTTT
NA,TRBV6-6,TRBJ1-5,15,NA,CASSGSGHLGQPQHF,TGTGCCAGCAGTGGATCGGGGCATTTAGGTCAGCCCCAGCATTTT
NA,TRBV11-2,TRBJ1-2,12,NA,CASSLYDYGYTF,TGTGCCAGCAGCTTGTACGACTATGGCTACACCTTC
NA,TRBV6-6,TRBJ2-7,15,TRBD2,CASSLPAGGSYEQYF,TGTGCCAGCAGCTTACCGGCCGGGGGGTCCTACGAGCAGTACTTC
NA,TRBV4-3,TRBJ1-5,16,TRBD1,CASSQDVGGRNQPQHF,TGCGCCAGCAGCCAAGATGTAGGGGGCAGGAATCAGCCCCAGCATTTT
NA,TRBV7-6,TRBJ2-3,17,TRBD1,CASSLASGTGGWDTQYF,TGTGCCAGCAGCTTAGCCTCAGGGACAGGGGGTTGGGATACGCAGTATTTT
once,TRBV5-1,TRBJ1-1,13,TRBD1,CASSPGQGPEAFF,TGCGCCAGCAGCCCGGGACAGGGCCCTGAAGCTTTCTTT
NA,TRBV11-2,TRBJ2-7,15,NA,CASSLDRTSPYEQYF,TGTGCCAGCAGCTTAGATCGGACCTCCCCCTACGAGCAGTACTTC
NA,TRBV5-5,TRBJ1-4,15,NA,CASSLQGALFEKLFF,TGTGCCAGCAGCTTGCAAGGGGCTCTTTTTGAAAAACTGTTTTTT
NA,TRBV2,TRBJ1-6,15,NA,CASSNFRGNGSPLHF,TGTGCCAGCAGTAATTTTAGAGGTAACGGCTCACCCCTCCACTTT
NA,TRBV27,TRBJ2-7,17,TRBD2,CASSLGLVGGTTYEQYF,TGTGCCAGCAGTTTAGGGCTGGTGGGAGGGACGACCTACGAGCAGTACTTC
NA,TRBV20-1,TRBJ1-2,11,TRBD1,CSAKTGAGYTF,TGCAGTGCAAAGACAGGGGCGGGCTACACCTTC
NA,TRBV19,TRBJ1-1,14,NA,CASSIEGRGTEAFF,TGTGCCAGTAGTATAGAAGGGCGGGGGACTGAAGCTTTCTTT
NA,TRBV19,TRBJ1-4,15,TRBD1,CASSRRTGSNEKLFF,TGTGCCAGTAGTAGACGGACAGGGAGTAATGAAAAACTGTTTTTT